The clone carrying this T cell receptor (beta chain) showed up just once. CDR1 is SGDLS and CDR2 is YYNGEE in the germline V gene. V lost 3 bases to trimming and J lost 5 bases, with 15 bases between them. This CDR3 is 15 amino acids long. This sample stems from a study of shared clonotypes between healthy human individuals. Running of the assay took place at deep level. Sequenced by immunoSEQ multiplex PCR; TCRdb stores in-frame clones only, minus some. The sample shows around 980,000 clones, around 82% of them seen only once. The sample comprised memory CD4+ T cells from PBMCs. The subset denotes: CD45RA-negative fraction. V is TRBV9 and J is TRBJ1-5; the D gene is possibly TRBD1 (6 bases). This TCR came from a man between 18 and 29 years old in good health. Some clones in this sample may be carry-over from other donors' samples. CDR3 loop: CASSGGPGAHQPQHF. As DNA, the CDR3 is TGTGCCAGCAGCGGGGGGCCAGGGGCGCATCAGCCCCAGCATTTT.